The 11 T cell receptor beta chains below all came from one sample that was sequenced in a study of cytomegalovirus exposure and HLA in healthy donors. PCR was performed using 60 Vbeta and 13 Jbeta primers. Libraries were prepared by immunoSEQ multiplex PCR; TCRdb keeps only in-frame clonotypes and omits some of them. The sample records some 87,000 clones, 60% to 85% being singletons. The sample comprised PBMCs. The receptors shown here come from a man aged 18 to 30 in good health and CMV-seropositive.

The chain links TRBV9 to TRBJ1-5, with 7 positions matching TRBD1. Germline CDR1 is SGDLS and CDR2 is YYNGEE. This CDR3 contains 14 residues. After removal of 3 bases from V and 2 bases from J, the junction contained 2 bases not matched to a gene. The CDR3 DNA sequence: TGTGCCAGCAGCGGACAGGGAGGCAATCAGCCCCAGCATTTT. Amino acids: CASSGQGGNQPQHF. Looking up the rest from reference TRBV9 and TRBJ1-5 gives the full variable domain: DSGVTQTPKHLITATGQRVTLRCSPRSGDLSVYWYQQSLDQGLQFLIQYYNGEERAKGNILERFSAQQFPDLHSELNLSSLELGDSALYFCASSGQGGNQPQHFGDGTRLSIL.

The CDR3 coding sequence is TGTGCCAGCAGCTTACAGGGAACTAATGAAAAACTGTTTTTT. This encodes CASSLQGTNEKLFF. V gene TRBV9 combines with J gene TRBJ1-4; D possibly corresponds to TRBD1 (6 bases). Per the germline V gene, CDR1 is SGDLS and CDR2 is YYNGEE. V was shortened by 4 bases and J by 1 base, with 8 bases between the two germline ends. The length of the CDR3 is 14 residues.

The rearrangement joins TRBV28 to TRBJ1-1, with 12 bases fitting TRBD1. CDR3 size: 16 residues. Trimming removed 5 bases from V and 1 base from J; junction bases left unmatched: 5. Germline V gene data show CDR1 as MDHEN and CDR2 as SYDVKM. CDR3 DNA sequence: TGTGCCAGCAGTGGCCGGGACAGGGGGCGGAACACTGAAGCTTTCTTT. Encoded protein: CASSGRDRGRNTEAFF.

CDR3 DNA: TGTGCCAGCAGCTCCAGACTAGCGGGAGGAACGGGTACGCAGTATTTT. Translation: CASSSRLAGGTGTQYF. The chain employs TRBV7-8 and TRBJ2-3; 13 nucleotides line up with TRBD2. Germline assignment: CDR1 SGHVS and CDR2 FQNEAQ. The CDR3 length is 16 residues. V shed 4 bases and J 8 bases; nucleotides not matched to a gene: 9.

CDR3 DNA sequence: TGTGCCAGTAGTCCCAGCGGGGGTGAAAAACTGTTTTTT. Residues: CASSPSGGEKLFF. V is TRBV19 and J is TRBJ1-4, with a weak D call TRBD1 (5 bases). V dropped 5 bases and J dropped 7 bases, with 11 bases sitting between them. Germline V lookup: CDR1 LNHDA, CDR2 SQIVND (reference sequence). The CDR3 covers 13 residues.

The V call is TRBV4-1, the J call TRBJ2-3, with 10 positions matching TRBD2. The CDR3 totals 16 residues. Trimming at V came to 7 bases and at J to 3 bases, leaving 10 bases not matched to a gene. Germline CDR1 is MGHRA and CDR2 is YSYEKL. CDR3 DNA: TGCGCCAGCACTCGAATTCTAGCGGGAGTGACAGATACGCAGTATTTT. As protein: CASTRILAGVTDTQYF.

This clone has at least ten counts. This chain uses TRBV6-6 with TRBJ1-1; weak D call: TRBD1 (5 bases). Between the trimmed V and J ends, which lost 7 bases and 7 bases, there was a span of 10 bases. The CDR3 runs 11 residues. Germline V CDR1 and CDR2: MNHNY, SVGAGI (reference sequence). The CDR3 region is CASITQVEAFF. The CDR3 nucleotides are TGTGCCAGCATCACACAGGTTGAAGCTTTCTTT.

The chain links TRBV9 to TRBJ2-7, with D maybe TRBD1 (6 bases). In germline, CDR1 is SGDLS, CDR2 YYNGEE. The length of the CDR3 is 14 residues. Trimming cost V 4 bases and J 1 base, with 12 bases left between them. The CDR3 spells CASSPLGASYEQYF. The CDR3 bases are TGTGCCAGCAGCCCCCTGGGGGCGTCCTACGAGCAGTACTTC.

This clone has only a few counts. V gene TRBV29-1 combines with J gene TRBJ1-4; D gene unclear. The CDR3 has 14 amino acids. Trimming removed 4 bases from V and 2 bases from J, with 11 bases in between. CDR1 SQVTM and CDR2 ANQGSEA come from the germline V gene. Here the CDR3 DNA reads TGCAGCGTTGGGACTATGGGGACTAATGAAAAACTGTTTTTT. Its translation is CSVGTMGTNEKLFF.

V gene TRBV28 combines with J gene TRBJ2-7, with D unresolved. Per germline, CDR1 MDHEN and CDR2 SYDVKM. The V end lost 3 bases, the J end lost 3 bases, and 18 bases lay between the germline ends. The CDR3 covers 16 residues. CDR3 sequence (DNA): TGTGCCAGCAGTTTGGCAGTTATGGGCCCCAACTACGAGCAGTACTTC. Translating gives CASSLAVMGPNYEQYF.

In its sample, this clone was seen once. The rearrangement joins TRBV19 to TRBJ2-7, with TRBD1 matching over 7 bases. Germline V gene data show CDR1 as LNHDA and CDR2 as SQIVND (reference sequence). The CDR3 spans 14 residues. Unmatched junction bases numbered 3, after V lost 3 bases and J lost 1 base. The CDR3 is CASSIMGQSYEQYF. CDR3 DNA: TGTGCCAGTAGTATTATGGGACAGTCCTACGAGCAGTACTTC.